This section outlines one T cell receptor (beta chain) sequence together with its context. V was shortened by 5 bases and J by 1 base, with 11 bases between the two germline ends. The CDR3 sequence is 14 residues long. The germline gives CDR1 MDHEN, CDR2 SYDVKM. These data are taken from a study of blood T cell repertoires in COVID-19. Study processing details: Estimation of nucleated cell counts was performed using reference gene primer amplification. Libraries were prepared by immunoSEQ multiplex PCR; TCRdb keeps only in-frame clonotypes and omits some of them. V, J and clone size are taken as reported in that table, and D and trimming were inferred from the DNA itself. The profile shows around 100,000 clones, 70% to 90% of them singletons.

Sequenced sample: peripheral blood. The TCR comes from a human donor with acute or convalescent COVID-19. The donor label of this sample is uncertain. The chain couples TRBV28 to TRBJ1-1, with a possible D match to TRBD1 (6 bases). Written as DNA, the CDR3 is TGTGCCAGCAGTGGGGGCCGGCCGAACACTGAAGCTTTCTTT. This gives the protein CASSGGRPNTEAFF.